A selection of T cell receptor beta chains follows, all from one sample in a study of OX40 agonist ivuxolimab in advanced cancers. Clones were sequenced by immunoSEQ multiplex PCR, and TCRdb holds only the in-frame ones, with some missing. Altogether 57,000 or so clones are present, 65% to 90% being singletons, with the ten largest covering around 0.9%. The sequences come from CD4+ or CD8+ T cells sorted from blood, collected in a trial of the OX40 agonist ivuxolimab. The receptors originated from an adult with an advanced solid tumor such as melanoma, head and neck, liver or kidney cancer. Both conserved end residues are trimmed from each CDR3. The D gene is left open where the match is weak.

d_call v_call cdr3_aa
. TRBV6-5 ASVRRGSDPEAF
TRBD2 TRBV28 ASSTGTSYEQY
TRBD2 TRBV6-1 ASSETFAGAYNEQF
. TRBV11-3 ASSLEEKGGCNEQF
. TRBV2 ASTNKQSEAF
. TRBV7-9 ASSLFPQGPSYEQY
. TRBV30 AWRGTSGEAF
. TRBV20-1 SAKPGREAF
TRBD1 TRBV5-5 ASSLESGGLWEKLF
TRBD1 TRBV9 ASSVGTGGVGTEAF
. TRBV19 ASSIATELNGEQY
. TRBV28 ASSWGGGGQEQY
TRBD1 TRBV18 ASSPPTGTEHGAKNIQY
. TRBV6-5 ASSYARVGYGYT
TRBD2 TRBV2 ASSVGTSPSRNIQY
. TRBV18 ASSVLPGSQETQY
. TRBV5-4 ASSPKGGKPYEQY
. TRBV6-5 ASSYGDNRYTEAF
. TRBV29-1 SVEAWLTDSYEQY
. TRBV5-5 ASSTGTVNTEAF
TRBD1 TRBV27 ATHPQGQGNYEQY
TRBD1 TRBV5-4 ASSLPDRVRSEQY
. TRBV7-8 ASSLGLNEKLF
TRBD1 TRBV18 ASSPMTGSGNTEAF
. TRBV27 ASSRGQAIGTEAF
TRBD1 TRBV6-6 ASSYRAGGGETQY
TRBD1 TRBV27 ASGNRGDTGELF
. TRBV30 AWRGLGNTGELF
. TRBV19 ASSIKKREKLF
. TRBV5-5 ASSLGLNTEAF